Here is one TCR beta chain with its context. This specimen comes from a study of shared clonotypes between healthy human individuals. Donors comprised healthy HIV-negative adults lacking recent acute infections or vaccinations. The ends were cut back, 5 bases at V and 3 bases at J, with 13 bases in the middle. Per germline, CDR1 SGHNT and CDR2 YENEEA. The CDR3 extends over 14 amino acids. Profiled with immunoSEQ multiplex PCR; TCRdb holds only in-frame clones, not every one. The table has roughly 2,500,000 clones, approximately 93% seen once. This TCR came from a man between 18 and 35 years old in good health. Some clones in this sample may be carry-over from other donors' samples. The chain combines TRBV11-3 with TRBJ1-1; possibly TRBD1 for D (6 bases). Source material: naive CD4+ T cells from PBMCs. Subset specified: CD45RA+ positively selected. In nucleotides, the CDR3 is TGTGCCAGCAGCAAACAGGGTCTGGACACTGAAGCTTTCTTT. Translating it yields CASSKQGLDTEAFF.